A single sample gave rise to the 5 T cell receptor beta chains below, sequenced in a study of blood T cells in healthy people across ages. Next came a second PCR, run for about 7 to 12 cycles, which used a sample-barcoded 5' primer along with a J-beta primer mix. TCRdb itself ran the 5' RACE reads through MiXCR, one entry per CDR3 protein. The sample has more than 700,000 distinct CDR3 sequences, around 50% seen once; the top ten hold less than 20%. What was sequenced was blood. Every receptor here comes from a man older than 75 in good health.

This chain joins TRBV10-3 and TRBJ2-7; a possible D gene is TRBD1 (6 bases). This CDR3 comprises 15 residues. CDR1 is ENHRY, CDR2 SYGVKD, per germline. The V gene lost 3 bases and the J gene lost 0 bases, with 12 bases spanning the gap. CDR3 protein: CAISDRGRSSYEQYF. The CDR3 bases are TGTGCCATCAGTGACAGGGGTCGTTCCTCCTACGAGCAGTACTTC.

The CDR3 nucleotides are TGCAGCGTTGAGACTAGCGGGAGAGATGAGCAGTACTTC. Its protein is CSVETSGRDEQYF. The V and J genes are TRBV29-1 and TRBJ2-7, with 12 bases that match TRBD2. The CDR3 runs 13 residues. V was pared by 3 bases and J by 7 bases, with 4 bases of the junction left unmatched. Germline-derived CDR1 and CDR2 are SQVTM and ANQGSEA.

This clonotype has just a few counts. This chain links TRBV20-1 with TRBJ1-1, with D maybe TRBD1 (5 bases). V shed 6 bases and J shed 5 bases, with 10 bases lying between them. This CDR3 comprises 11 residues. Germline V gives CDR1 DFQATT, CDR2 SNEGSKA (reference sequence). The CDR3 nucleotides are TGCAGTGCCGGGGGGTATACTGAAGCTTTCTTT. This sequence encodes CSAGGYTEAFF.

This clonotype was recorded a few times. V is TRBV11-3 and J is TRBJ2-7; either TRBD1 or TRBD2 may supply D (6 bases each). V dropped 5 bases and J dropped 7 bases, with 15 bases sitting between them. Germline CDR1 reads SGHNT; CDR2 reads YENEEA. This CDR3 has 13 residues. The CDR3 DNA reads TGTGCCAGCAGCATTAGGGGGGCAGGGGAGCAGTACTTC. This encodes CASSIRGAGEQYF.

The rearrangement joins TRBV7-9 to TRBJ2-7; D may correspond to TRBD1 or TRBD2 (5 bases each). TRBJ2-4 explains the end of the DNA better; the J call may be wrong. The length of the CDR3 is 14 residues. Germline CDR1 and CDR2: SEHNR and FQNEAQ (reference sequence). The CDR3 region has the DNA TGTGCCAGCAGCTTACACAGAGAGGGGAACATTCAGTACTTC. Translated: CASSLHREGNIQYF.